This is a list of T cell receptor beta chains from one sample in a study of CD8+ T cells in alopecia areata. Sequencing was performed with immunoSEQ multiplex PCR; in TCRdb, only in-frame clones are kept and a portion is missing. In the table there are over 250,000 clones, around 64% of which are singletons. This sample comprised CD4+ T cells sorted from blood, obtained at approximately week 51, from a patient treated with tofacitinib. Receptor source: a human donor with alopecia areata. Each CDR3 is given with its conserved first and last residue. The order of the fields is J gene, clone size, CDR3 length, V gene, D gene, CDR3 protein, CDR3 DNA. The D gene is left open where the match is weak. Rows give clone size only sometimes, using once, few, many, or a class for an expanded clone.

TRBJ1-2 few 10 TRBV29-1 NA CSVDDYGYTF TGCAGCGTCGACGACTATGGCTACACCTTC
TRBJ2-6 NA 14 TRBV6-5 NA CASSLISGANVLTF TGTGCCAGCAGCCTAATTTCTGGGGCCAACGTCCTGACTTTC
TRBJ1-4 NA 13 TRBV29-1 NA CSVESSQREKLFF TGCAGCGTTGAGTCCTCGCAGCGGGAAAAACTGTTTTTT
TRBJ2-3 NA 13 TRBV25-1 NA CASSFRDQDTQYF TGTGCCAGCAGTTTCAGGGACCAAGATACGCAGTATTTT
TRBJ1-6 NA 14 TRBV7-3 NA CASSFGQLNSPLHF TGTGCCAGCAGCTTCGGACAGCTTAATTCACCCCTCCACTTT
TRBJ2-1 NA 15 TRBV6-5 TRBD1 CASSRDRGSYNEQFF TGTGCCAGCAGCCGGGACAGGGGATCCTACAATGAGCAGTTCTTC
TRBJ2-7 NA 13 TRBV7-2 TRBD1 CASSRDSGDEQYF TGTGCCAGCAGCCGGGACAGCGGCGACGAGCAGTACTTC
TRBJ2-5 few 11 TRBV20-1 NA CSARRGETQYF TGCAGTGCTAGACGGGGCGAGACCCAGTACTTC
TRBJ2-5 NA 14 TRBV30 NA CAWSVRRAPVTQYF TGTGCCTGGAGTGTACGAAGGGCCCCTGTGACCCAGTACTTC
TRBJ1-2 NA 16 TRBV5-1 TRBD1 CASSAGQGARSYGYTF TGCGCCAGCAGCGCGGGACAGGGGGCGCGTAGCTATGGCTACACCTTC
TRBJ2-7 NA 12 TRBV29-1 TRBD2 CSGRDYNYEQYF TGCAGCGGCCGGGACTACAACTACGAGCAGTACTTC
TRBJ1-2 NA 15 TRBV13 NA CASSFLGELNYGYTF TGTGCCAGCAGCTTCCTTGGGGAGCTTAACTATGGCTACACCTTC
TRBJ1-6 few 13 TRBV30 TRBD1 CAFQDRGSKTLHF TGTGCCTTCCAGGACAGGGGGTCGAAAACCCTCCACTTT
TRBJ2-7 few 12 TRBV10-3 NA CAIAGDSYEQYF TGTGCCATCGCTGGGGACTCCTACGAGCAGTACTTC
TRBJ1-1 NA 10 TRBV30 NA CAWIQQEAFF TGTGCCTGGATTCAACAAGAAGCTTTCTTT
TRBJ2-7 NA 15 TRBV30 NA CAWSVSLSGIYEQYF TGTGCCTGGAGTGTCAGTCTTTCAGGCATCTACGAGCAGTACTTC
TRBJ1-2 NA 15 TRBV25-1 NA CASRRGSGANYGYTF TGTGCCAGCAGAAGGGGAAGCGGGGCCAACTATGGCTACACCTTC
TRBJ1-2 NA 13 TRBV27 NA CASSLSIIGGYTF TGTGCCAGCAGTTTATCCATTATTGGGGGCTACACCTTC
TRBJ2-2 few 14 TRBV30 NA CAWSVWGNTGELFF TGTGCCTGGAGTGTATGGGGAAACACCGGGGAGCTGTTTTTT
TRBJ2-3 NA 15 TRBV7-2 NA CASSLEGGMRDTQYF TGTGCCAGCAGCTTAGAGGGGGGGATGCGAGATACGCAGTATTTT
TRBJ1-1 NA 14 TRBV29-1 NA CSVALTGLDTEAFF TGCAGCGTCGCCCTAACAGGGCTGGACACTGAAGCTTTCTTT
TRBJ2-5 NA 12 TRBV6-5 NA CASSPPGETQYF TGTGCCAGCTCTCCGCCAGGCGAGACCCAGTACTTC
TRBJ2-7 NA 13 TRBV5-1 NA CASSGTRSYEQYF TGCGCCAGCTCGGGAACCAGAAGCTACGAGCAGTACTTC
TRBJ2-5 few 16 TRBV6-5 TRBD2 CASSLRLAGYQETQYF TGTGCCAGCAGTTTAAGACTAGCGGGGTACCAAGAGACCCAGTACTTC
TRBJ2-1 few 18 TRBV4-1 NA CASSQRKNQSSGGNEQFF TGCGCCAGCAGCCAAAGGAAAAACCAGTCGTCTGGGGGCAATGAGCAGTTCTTC
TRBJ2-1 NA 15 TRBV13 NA CASSLLRGSNNEQFF TGTGCCAGCAGCTTATTGAGGGGGTCCAACAATGAGCAGTTCTTC
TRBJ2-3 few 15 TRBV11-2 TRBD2 CASRNLAGGTDTQYF TGTGCCAGCAGGAATCTAGCGGGGGGCACAGATACGCAGTATTTT
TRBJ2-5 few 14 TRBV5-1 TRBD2 CASTRTSGSETQYF TGCGCCAGCACCCGGACTAGCGGATCGGAGACCCAGTACTTC
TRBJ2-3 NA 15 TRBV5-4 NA CASSLDRTSTDTQYF TGTGCCAGCAGCTTGGACAGAACTAGCACAGATACGCAGTATTTT
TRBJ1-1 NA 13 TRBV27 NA CASSTGRDTEAFF TGTGCCAGCAGCACCGGCAGGGACACTGAAGCTTTCTTT
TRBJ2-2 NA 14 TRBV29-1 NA CSVAAGANTGELFF TGCAGCGTTGCCGCAGGGGCCAACACCGGGGAGCTGTTTTTT
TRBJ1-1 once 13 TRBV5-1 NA CASSLVANTEAFF TGCGCCAGCAGCTTGGTGGCGAACACTGAAGCTTTCTTT
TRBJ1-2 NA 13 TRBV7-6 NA CASSSRTDYGYTF TGTGCCAGCAGCTCCCGGACGGACTATGGCTACACCTTC
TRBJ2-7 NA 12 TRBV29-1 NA CSVVNSRYEQYF TGCAGCGTTGTTAACAGCCGTTACGAGCAGTACTTC
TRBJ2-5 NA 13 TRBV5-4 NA CASSFDSRETQYF TGTGCCAGCAGCTTTGACAGCAGAGAGACCCAGTACTTC
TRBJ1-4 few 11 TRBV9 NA CASSDGGKLFF TGTGCCAGCAGCGACGGAGGAAAACTGTTTTTT
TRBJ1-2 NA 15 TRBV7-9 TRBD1 CASSLARTGVTGYTF TGTGCCAGCAGCTTAGCCCGGACAGGGGTGACTGGCTACACCTTC
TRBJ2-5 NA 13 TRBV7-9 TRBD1 CASSPGQKETQYF TGTGCCAGCAGCCCGGGACAGAAAGAGACCCAGTACTTC
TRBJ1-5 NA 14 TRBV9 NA CASSRDGHGQPQHF TGTGCCAGCAGCCGGGACGGACACGGACAGCCCCAGCATTTT
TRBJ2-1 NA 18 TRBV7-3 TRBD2 CASSPPGLAGGPENEQFF TGTGCCAGCAGCCCCCCGGGACTAGCGGGGGGGCCGGAGAATGAGCAGTTCTTC
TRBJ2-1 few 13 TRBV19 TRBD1 CASSTGGYNEQFF TGTGCCAGTAGCACAGGGGGCTACAATGAGCAGTTCTTC
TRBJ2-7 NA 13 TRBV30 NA CAWRNHPGYEQYF TGTGCCTGGAGAAACCATCCAGGCTACGAGCAGTACTTC
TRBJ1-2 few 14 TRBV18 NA CASSPGAGNYGYTF TGTGCCAGCTCACCAGGGGCAGGAAACTATGGCTACACCTTC
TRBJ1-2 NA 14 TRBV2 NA CASSEIQGLYGYTF TGTGCCAGCAGTGAAATACAGGGTTTGTATGGCTACACCTTC
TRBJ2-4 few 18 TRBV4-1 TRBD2 CASSQGLAGGLAKNIQYF TGCGCCAGCAGCCAAGGCCTAGCGGGGGGGCTAGCCAAAAACATTCAGTACTTC
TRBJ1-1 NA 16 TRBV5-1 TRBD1 CASSLAFRGPLTEAFF TGCGCCAGCAGCTTGGCATTCAGGGGGCCTCTTACTGAAGCTTTCTTT
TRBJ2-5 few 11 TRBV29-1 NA CSVIVRETQYF TGCAGCGTTATAGTCAGGGAGACCCAGTACTTC
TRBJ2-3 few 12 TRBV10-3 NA CAISSGTDTQYF TGTGCCATCAGTTCAGGGACAGATACGCAGTATTTT
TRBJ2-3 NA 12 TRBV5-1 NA CASNRDTDTQYF TGCGCCAGCAACAGGGACACAGATACGCAGTATTTT
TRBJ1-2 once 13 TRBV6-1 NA CASRSDRNYGYTF TGTGCCAGCAGAAGCGACAGAAACTATGGCTACACCTTC
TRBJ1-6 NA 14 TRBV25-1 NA CASSESGSLSPLHF TGTGCCAGCAGCGAAAGTGGGAGCCTGTCACCCCTCCACTTT